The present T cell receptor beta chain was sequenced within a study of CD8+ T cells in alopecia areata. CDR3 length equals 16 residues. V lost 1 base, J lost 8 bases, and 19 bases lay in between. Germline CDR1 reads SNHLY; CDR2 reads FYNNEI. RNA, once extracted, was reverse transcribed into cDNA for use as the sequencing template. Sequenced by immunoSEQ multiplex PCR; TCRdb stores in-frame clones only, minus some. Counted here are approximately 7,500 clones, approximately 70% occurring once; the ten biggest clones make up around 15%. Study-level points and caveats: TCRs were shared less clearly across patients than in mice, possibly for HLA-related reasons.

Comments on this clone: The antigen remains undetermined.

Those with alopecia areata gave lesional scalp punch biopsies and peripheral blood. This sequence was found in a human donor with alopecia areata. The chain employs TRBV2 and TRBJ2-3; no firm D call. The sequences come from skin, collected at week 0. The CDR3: CASSEGPGLLLGTQYF. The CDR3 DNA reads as TGTGCCAGCAGTGAAGGACCGGGCCTGCTACTCGGTACGCAGTATTTT.